This TCR beta chain stems from a study of blood T cell repertoires in COVID-19. Across the whole study: Sites in the United States, Italy and Spain provided acute and convalescent COVID-19 samples. PBMCs, B-cell-depleted T cells, or T cells provided the cDNA or gDNA that made up the material.

Per the original data handling: Amplified reference gene primers provided the basis for estimating nucleated cell counts. Measured with immunoSEQ multiplex PCR; TCRdb has only the in-frame clones, and not every one. That table supplies the V and J calls and clone size; D and trimming were determined from the DNA. The profile shows 30,000 or so clones, around 85% of them singletons. CDR1 is SEHNR, CDR2 FQNEAQ, per germline (reference sequence). The CDR3 length is 15 residues. Trimming took off 0 bases at V and 4 bases at J, with 11 bases between the two ends. The specimen was peripheral blood. This receptor was obtained from a human donor with active COVID-19. The donor label of this sample is uncertain. The V gene is TRBV7-9, the J gene TRBJ2-3; D is uncertain. This CDR3 reads CASSLALVAADTQYF. Written as DNA, the CDR3 is TGTGCCAGCAGCTTAGCCCTCGTCGCGGCAGATACGCAGTATTTT.